This entry features one TCR beta chain sequence. V was shortened by 7 bases and J by 4 bases, with 13 bases between the two germline ends. The CDR3 covers 14 residues. Germline values: CDR1 MNHEY, CDR2 SMNVEV (reference sequence). The entry originates in a study of blood T cell repertoires in COVID-19. Study as a whole: There were acute and convalescent COVID-19 samples, and they came from the United States, Italy and Spain.

As processed by the authors: How many nucleated cells were present was estimated from reference gene primer amplification. Profiled with immunoSEQ multiplex PCR; TCRdb holds only in-frame clones, not every one. That table gives V, J and clone size, and the DNA gave D and trimming. The sample carries about 310,000 clones, 90% recorded once. This chain joins TRBV27 and TRBJ2-2; D may be TRBD1 (6 bases). This TCR was sampled from a woman younger than 45 with COVID-19, enrolled during active disease. The sample was peripheral blood. CDR3 sequence (DNA): TGTGCCAGCAAACAGGGTTTGGGCACCGGGGAGCTGTTTTTT. This translates into CASKQGLGTGELFF.